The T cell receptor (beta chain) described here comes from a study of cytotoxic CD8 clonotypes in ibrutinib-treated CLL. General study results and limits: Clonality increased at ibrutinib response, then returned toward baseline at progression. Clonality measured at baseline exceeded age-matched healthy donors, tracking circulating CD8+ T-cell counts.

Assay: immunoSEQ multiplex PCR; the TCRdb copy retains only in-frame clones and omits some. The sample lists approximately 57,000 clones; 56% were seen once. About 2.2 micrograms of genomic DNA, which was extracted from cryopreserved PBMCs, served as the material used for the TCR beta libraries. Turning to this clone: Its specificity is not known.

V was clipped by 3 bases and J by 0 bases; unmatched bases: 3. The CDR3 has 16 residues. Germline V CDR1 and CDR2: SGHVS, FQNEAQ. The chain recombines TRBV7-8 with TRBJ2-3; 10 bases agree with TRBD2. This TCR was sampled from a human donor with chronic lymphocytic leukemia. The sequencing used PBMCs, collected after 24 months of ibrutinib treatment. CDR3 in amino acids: CASSLTTSGSTDTQYF. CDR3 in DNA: TGTGCCAGCAGCTTGACGACTAGCGGGAGCACAGATACGCAGTATTTT.